This TCR beta chain was retrieved from a study of cytomegalovirus exposure and HLA in healthy donors. Turning to the study itself: Drawn from HLA-typed donors, tens of millions of unique TCRs were held in an early data release.

With respect to this clone: Its specificity is not known.

General observations from the study: Rare TCR sequences dominated, though some public TCRs recurred in many donors. The study designated some 180 TCR beta chains cytomegalovirus-associated.

The V end lost 5 bases, the J end lost 0 bases, and 5 bases lay between the germline ends. In germline, CDR1 is MRHNA, CDR2 SNTAGT. The CDR3 is made up of 13 amino acids. It was healthy bone marrow donors who served as donors. The PCR used 60 Vbeta and 13 Jbeta primers. TCRdb's copy holds only in-frame clones and misses some; the assay was immunoSEQ multiplex PCR. This sample has roughly 20,000 clones, with about four fifths found just once. The chain employs TRBV6-4 and TRBJ1-5; D not certain. Sequencing was done on a sample of PBMCs. This sequence was found in a human donor in good health. The CDR3 spells CASSPYSNQPQHF. DNA of the CDR3: TGTGCCAGCAGTCCTTATAGCAATCAGCCCCAGCATTTT.